The clone carrying this T cell receptor beta chain has more than one count but fewer than ten. Clones were sequenced by immunoSEQ multiplex PCR, and TCRdb holds only the in-frame ones, with some missing. Among roughly 55,000 clones, around 87% were seen once, and the ten largest hold under 8.5%. The data are from a study of blood T cell repertoires in COVID-19. Across the study: Acute and convalescent COVID-19 specimens originated in the United States, Italy and Spain.

The CDR3 consists of 18 residues. V lost 2 bases to trimming and J lost 1 base, with 20 bases between them. Germline-derived CDR1 and CDR2 are SGHDN and FVKESK. The sequencing sample was made of peripheral blood. The chain joins TRBV14 to TRBJ1-2, with a tentative D call TRBD1 (5 bases). This clonotype originated in a man aged 45-60 years with active COVID-19. Written as DNA, the CDR3 is TGTGCCAGCAGCCAATCGGAGGCCGGCGGAGGGGTTAACTATGGCTACACCTTC. Its protein is CASSQSEAGGGVNYGYTF.